This is a list of T cell receptor beta chains from one sample in a study of radiation and T cells in renal cell carcinoma. Assay: immunoSEQ multiplex PCR; the TCRdb copy retains only in-frame clones and omits some. Altogether roughly 64,000 clones are present, 60% to 85% being singletons, with the ten largest covering over 5.5%. The sample consisted of blood, taken from a patient whose treatment included radiotherapy and nephrectomy. The receptor set was obtained from a man aged 55-75 years with renal cell carcinoma. Each CDR3 is given with its conserved first and last residue. Each record gives: D gene, CDR3 length, V gene, clone size, J gene, CDR3 protein, CDR3 DNA. D genes are given only for firm matches. Where a row states a size, it is once, few, many or the class of an expanded clone; other rows omit it.

.,14,TRBV7-8,.,TRBJ1-4,CASSLESTNEKLFF,TGTGCCAGCAGCTTAGAGTCAACTAATGAAAAACTGTTTTTT
.,13,TRBV6-1,.,TRBJ1-1,CASARLMDTEAFF,TGTGCCAGCGCCCGCTTGATGGACACTGAAGCTTTCTTT
TRBD1,15,TRBV27,.,TRBJ1-2,CASSLSMDRGYGYTF,TGTGCCAGCAGTTTATCGATGGACAGGGGATATGGCTACACCTTC
.,13,TRBV5-1,once,TRBJ2-1,CASNTGGQNEQFF,TGCGCCAGCAACACGGGCGGACAGAATGAGCAGTTCTTC
.,15,TRBV15,few,TRBJ2-7,CATSRGGLRTYEQYF,TGTGCCACCAGCAGAGGAGGCCTCAGGACCTACGAGCAGTACTTC
.,12,TRBV6-5,.,TRBJ2-3,CASSPVGSTQYF,TGTGCCAGCAGTCCCGTCGGCTCGACGCAGTATTTT
TRBD1,15,TRBV7-8,.,TRBJ1-1,CASSLEGQGETEAFF,TGTGCCAGCAGCTTAGAAGGACAGGGGGAGACTGAAGCTTTCTTT
.,13,TRBV4-3,.,TRBJ2-7,CASSQGMAYEQYF,TGCGCCAGCAGCCAAGGTATGGCCTACGAGCAGTACTTC
.,11,TRBV29-1,.,TRBJ2-2,CSVEYTGELFF,TGCAGCGTTGAGTACACCGGGGAGCTGTTTTTT
TRBD2,17,TRBV5-1,.,TRBJ2-1,CASSLALVTSGDNEQFF,TGCGCCAGCAGCTTGGCCTTAGTGACTAGCGGAGACAATGAGCAGTTCTTC
.,15,TRBV5-5,few,TRBJ2-7,CASSFMGQGSYEQYF,TGTGCCAGCAGCTTTATGGGGCAGGGGTCCTACGAGCAGTACTTC
.,15,TRBV28,.,TRBJ1-5,CASSVRGGIDQPQHF,TGTGCCAGCAGCGTCAGGGGTGGTATAGATCAGCCCCAGCATTTT
.,15,TRBV7-2,few,TRBJ2-1,CASSRGGTLYNEQFF,TGTGCCAGCAGTCGAGGGGGGACACTCTACAATGAGCAGTTCTTC
.,14,TRBV11-2,.,TRBJ1-2,CASSLDMGGYGYTF,TGTGCCAGCAGCTTAGATATGGGAGGTTATGGCTACACCTTC
TRBD2,14,TRBV5-6,.,TRBJ2-5,CASSSRLAQETQYF,TGTGCCAGCAGCTCTAGACTAGCACAAGAGACCCAGTACTTC
TRBD1,13,TRBV29-1,.,TRBJ2-7,CSVHGDSSYEQYF,TGCAGCGTTCACGGGGACAGCTCCTACGAGCAGTACTTC
TRBD2,15,TRBV6-4,.,TRBJ2-1,CASSAQPGGINEQFF,TGTGCCAGCAGTGCTCAGCCGGGAGGGATAAATGAGCAGTTCTTC
TRBD1,15,TRBV19,.,TRBJ1-5,CASSKGTGNNQPQHF,TGTGCCAGTAGTAAGGGGACAGGGAACAATCAGCCCCAGCATTTT
TRBD2,14,TRBV6-5,.,TRBJ2-1,CASSRRRTSGEQFF,TGTGCCAGCAGTCGCCGCCGGACTAGCGGGGAGCAGTTCTTC
TRBD2,12,TRBV10-1,.,TRBJ2-5,CASGTSSETQYF,TGCGCCAGCGGGACTAGCTCTGAGACCCAGTACTTC
.,13,TRBV11-2,.,TRBJ1-2,CASSLDVDYGYTF,TGTGCCAGCAGCTTAGATGTGGACTATGGCTACACCTTC
.,14,TRBV6-1,.,TRBJ1-5,CASSEADSNQPQHF,TGTGCCAGCAGTGAAGCAGATAGCAATCAGCCCCAGCATTTT